Listed below are T cell receptor beta chains from one sample, sequenced in a study of Ad26.COV2.S vaccination and SARS-CoV-2 variants. Produced via immunoSEQ multiplex PCR; TCRdb's table is partial and in-frame only. This sample has 440,000 or so clones, with 89% found just once. Sequenced material: peripheral blood, taken in a trial of Ad26.COV2.S vaccine versus placebo. These receptors all stem from a person between 18 and 65 years old who received the Ad26.COV2.S COVID-19 vaccine or a placebo. The CDR3 runs from the conserved cysteine through the conserved F or W. The D gene is left open where the match is weak.

TRBV30	.	TRBJ2-1	CAWNPGYNEQFF
TRBV27	TRBD1	TRBJ2-7	CASSRIDRVYEQYF
TRBV7-2	.	TRBJ1-1	CASSTFPKNTEAFF
TRBV29-1	.	TRBJ2-1	CSVVHPNEQFF
TRBV3-1/TRBV3-2	.	TRBJ2-7	CASSRPLSLSIYEQYF
TRBV6-2/TRBV6-3	.	TRBJ2-3	CASSYSKLGRTKPDTQYF
TRBV7-9	.	TRBJ2-7	CASSTWEASYEQYF
TRBV6-5	.	TRBJ1-1	CASSPQGWGTEAFF
TRBV5-4	.	TRBJ2-1	CASSRMGQPDDEQFF
TRBV7-2	TRBD2	TRBJ2-3	CASSLTSGASTDTQYF
TRBV13	.	TRBJ2-3	CAAMRAETSTDTQYF
TRBV5-4	.	TRBJ1-1	CASSLALARSSEAFF
TRBV5-1	TRBD1	TRBJ1-2	CASSYVGDSYGYTF
TRBV10-3	.	TRBJ2-3	CAISEYPGVSDTQYF
TRBV18	.	TRBJ2-2	CASSPLGATNTGELFF
TRBV28	.	TRBJ2-2	CASSFFLASATGELFF
TRBV7-9	TRBD1	TRBJ1-1	CASRSRDRGRNTEAFF
TRBV30	TRBD2	TRBJ2-7	CAWSVLAGGYEQYF
TRBV6-1	TRBD1	TRBJ2-7	CASSEVGQGGEQYF
TRBV28	.	TRBJ1-2	CASSLPGTRYGYTF
TRBV11-2	.	TRBJ1-1	CASSLFGSLGTEAFF
TRBV15	.	TRBJ2-6	CATSTLPLIMGTGANVLTF
TRBV6-5	.	TRBJ2-1	CASSPGIPSSEQFF
TRBV15	.	TRBJ2-2	CATSREVGAITGELFF
TRBV4-1	.	TRBJ1-5	CASSQGQGSNQPQHF
TRBV5-4	.	TRBJ2-6	CASSREPGTASGANVLTF